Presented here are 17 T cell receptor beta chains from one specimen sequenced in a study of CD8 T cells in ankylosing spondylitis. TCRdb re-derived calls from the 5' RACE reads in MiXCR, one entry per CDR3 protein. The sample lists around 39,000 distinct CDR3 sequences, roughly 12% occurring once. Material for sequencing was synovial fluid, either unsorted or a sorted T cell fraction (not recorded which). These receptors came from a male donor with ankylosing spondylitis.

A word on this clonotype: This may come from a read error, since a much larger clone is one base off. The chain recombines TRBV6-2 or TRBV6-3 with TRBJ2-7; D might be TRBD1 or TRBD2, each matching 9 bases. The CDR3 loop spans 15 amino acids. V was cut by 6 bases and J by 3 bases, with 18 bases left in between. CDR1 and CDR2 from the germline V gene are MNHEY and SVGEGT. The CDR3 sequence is CASSGQGTSSYEQYF. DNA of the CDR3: TGTGCCAGCAGCGGACAGGGGACTAGCAGCTACGAGCAGTACTTC.

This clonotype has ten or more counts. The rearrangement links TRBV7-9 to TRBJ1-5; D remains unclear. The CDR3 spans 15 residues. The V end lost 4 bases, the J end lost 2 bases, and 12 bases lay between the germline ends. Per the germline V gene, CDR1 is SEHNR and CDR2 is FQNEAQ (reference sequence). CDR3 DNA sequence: TGTGCCAGCAGCTCCGATCAGTGGGGCAATCAGCCCCAGCATTTT. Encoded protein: CASSSDQWGNQPQHF. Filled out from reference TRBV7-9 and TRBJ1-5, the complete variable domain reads DTGVSQNPRHKITKRGQNVTFRCDPISEHNRLYWYRQTLGQGPEFLTYFQNEAQLEKSRLLSDRFSAERPKGSFSTLEIQRTEQGDSAMYLCASSSDQWGNQPQHFGDGTRLSIL.

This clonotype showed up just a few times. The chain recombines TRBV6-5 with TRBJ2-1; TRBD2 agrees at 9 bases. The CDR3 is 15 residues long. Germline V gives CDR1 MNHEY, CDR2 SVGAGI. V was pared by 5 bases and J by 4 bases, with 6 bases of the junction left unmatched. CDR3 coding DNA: TGTGCCAGCAGTAACGTAGCGGGAGCATACAATGAGCAGTTCTTC. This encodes CASSNVAGAYNEQFF.

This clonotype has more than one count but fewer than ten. Written as DNA, the CDR3 is TGCGCCAGCAGCCAAGTTGCAGCTAGGTATCCCCAGCATTTT. Translated, it gives CASSQVAARYPQHF. The chain couples TRBV4-3 to TRBJ1-5, with D uncertain. V lost 1 base, J lost 10 bases, and 14 bases lay in between. This CDR3 contains 14 residues. Looked up from germline, CDR1 is LGHNA and CDR2 is YSLEER.

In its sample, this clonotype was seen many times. CDR3 coding DNA: TGCGCCAGCAGCCAAGGCGGACTTATCTCCAATCAGCCCCAGCATTTT. Translated, it gives CASSQGGLISNQPQHF. This chain uses TRBV4-1 with TRBJ1-5; D remains ambiguous. The germline CDR1 and CDR2 sequences are MGHRA and YSYEKL. The length of the CDR3 is 16 residues. V dropped 1 base and J dropped 3 bases, with 13 bases sitting between them.

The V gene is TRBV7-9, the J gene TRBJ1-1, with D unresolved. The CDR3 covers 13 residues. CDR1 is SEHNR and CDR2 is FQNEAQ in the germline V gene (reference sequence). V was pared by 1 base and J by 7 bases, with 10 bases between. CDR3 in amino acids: CASSLERAREAFF. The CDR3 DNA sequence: TGTGCCAGCAGCTTAGAGCGGGCCCGTGAAGCTTTCTTT.

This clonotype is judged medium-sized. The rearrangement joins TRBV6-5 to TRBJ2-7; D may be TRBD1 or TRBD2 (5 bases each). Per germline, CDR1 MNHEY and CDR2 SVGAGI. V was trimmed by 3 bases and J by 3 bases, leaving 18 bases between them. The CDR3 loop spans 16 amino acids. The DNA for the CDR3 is TGTGCCAGCAGTTATGGAGCGGACACCCGCTACTACGAGCAGTACTTC. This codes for CASSYGADTRYYEQYF.

The CDR3 sequence: CASSTQGAPDEQYF. CDR3 sequence (DNA): TGTGCCAGCAGCACACAGGGGGCGCCGGACGAGCAGTACTTC. The chain couples TRBV4-2 to TRBJ2-7, with TRBD1 matching over 9 bases. The length of the CDR3 is 14 residues. Trimming cost V 5 bases and J 5 bases; bases outside gene matches: 7. Germline V lookup: CDR1 LGHNA, CDR2 YNFKEQ.

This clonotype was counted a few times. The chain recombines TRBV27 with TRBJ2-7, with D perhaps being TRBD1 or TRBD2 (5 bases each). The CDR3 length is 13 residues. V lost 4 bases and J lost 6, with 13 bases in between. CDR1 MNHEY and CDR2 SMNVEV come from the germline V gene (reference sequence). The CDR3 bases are TGTGCCAGCAGTTGGATCGGGGCTCGCGAGCAGTACTTC. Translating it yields CASSWIGAREQYF.

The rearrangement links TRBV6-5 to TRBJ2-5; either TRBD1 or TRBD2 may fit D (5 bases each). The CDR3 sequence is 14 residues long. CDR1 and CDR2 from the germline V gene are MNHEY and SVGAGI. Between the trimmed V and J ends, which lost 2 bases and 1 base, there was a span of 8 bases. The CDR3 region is CASSYRDPQETQYF. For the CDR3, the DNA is TGTGCCAGCAGTTACAGGGACCCCCAAGAGACCCAGTACTTC.

In DNA form, the CDR3 reads TGTGCCAGCAGCTTAGCAGGGACTAGCGGGACTAGCACAGATAAGCGGTATTTT. It yields the protein CASSLAGTSGTSTDKRYF. The V and J genes are TRBV11-1 and TRBJ2-3, with 13 bases fitting TRBD2. Trimming at V came to 0 bases and at J to 14 bases, leaving 17 bases not matched to a gene. The CDR3 is 18 residues long. CDR1 is SGHAT, CDR2 FQDESV, per germline (reference sequence).

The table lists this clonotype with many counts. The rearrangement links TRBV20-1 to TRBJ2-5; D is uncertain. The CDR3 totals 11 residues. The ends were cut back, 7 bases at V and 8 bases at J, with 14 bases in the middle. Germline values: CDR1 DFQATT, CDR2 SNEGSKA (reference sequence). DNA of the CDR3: TGCAGTGGAGTCTTTTCCACTACCCAGTACTTC. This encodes CSGVFSTTQYF.

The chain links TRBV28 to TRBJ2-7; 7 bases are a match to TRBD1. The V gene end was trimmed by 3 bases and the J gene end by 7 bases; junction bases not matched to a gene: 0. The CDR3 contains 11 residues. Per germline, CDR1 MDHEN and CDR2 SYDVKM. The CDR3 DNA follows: TGTGCCAGCAGTTTGACAGGGGAGCAGTACTTC. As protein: CASSLTGEQYF.

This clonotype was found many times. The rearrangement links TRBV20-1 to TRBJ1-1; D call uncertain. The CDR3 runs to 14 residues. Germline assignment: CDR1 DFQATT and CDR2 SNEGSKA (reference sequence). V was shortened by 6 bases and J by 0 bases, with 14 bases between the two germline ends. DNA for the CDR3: TGCAGTGCCCTAGATCCGGGCATGAACACTGAAGCTTTCTTT. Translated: CSALDPGMNTEAFF.

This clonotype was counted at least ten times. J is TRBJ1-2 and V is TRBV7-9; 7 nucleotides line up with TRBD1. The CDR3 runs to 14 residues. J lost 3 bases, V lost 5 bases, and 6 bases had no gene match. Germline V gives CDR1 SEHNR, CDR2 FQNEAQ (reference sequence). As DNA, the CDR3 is TGTGCCAGCAGCCTAGAAGACAGGGACTATGGCTACACCTTC. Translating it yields CASSLEDRDYGYTF.

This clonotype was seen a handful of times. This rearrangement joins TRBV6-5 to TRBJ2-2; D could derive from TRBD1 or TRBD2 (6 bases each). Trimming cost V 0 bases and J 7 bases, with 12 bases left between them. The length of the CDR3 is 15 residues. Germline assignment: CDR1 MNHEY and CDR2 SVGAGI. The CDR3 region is CASSYSTEGVGELFF. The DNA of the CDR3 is TGTGCCAGCAGTTACTCGACGGAGGGGGTCGGGGAGCTGTTTTTT.

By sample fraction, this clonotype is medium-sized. CDR3 coding DNA: TGCAGTGCTAGCCCCAGGGTGAGCTCCTACGAGCAGTACTTC. Amino acid sequence: CSASPRVSSYEQYF. The V gene is TRBV20-1, the J gene TRBJ2-7; maybe TRBD1 (5 bases). This CDR3 is built from 14 residues. Trimming cost V 3 bases and J 0 bases, with 12 bases left between them. The germline gives CDR1 DFQATT, CDR2 SNEGSKA (reference sequence).